The 12 T cell receptor beta chains below were found in one sample sequenced in a study of T cells in Graves' hyperthyroidism and ophthalmopathy. Using RNA transcripts as the source, TCR beta CDR3 regions were amplified. RT-PCR in the first round (using the HTBI primer set) targeted the TCR CDR3. TCRdb re-called the multiplex PCR reads through MiXCR, storing one row per CDR3 protein. The sample shows more than 300,000 distinct CDR3 sequences, roughly 13% of them seen only once. Source material: blood. All receptors derive from a woman aged 55-75 years with Graves' hyperthyroidism.

Only a few counts were recorded for this clonotype. The CDR3 DNA sequence: TGTGCCAGCAGCCTAGGGGGGGGCTTCTACAATGAGCAGTTCTTC. It encodes CASSLGGGFYNEQFF. J is TRBJ2-1 and V is TRBV9; D perhaps matches TRBD2 (7 bases). The V and J ends lost 4 bases and 3 bases respectively, with 14 bases between them. Per the germline V gene, CDR1 is SGDLS and CDR2 is YYNGEE. This CDR3 region has 15 residues.

The genes are TRBV4-2 and TRBJ2-7; TRBD2 aligns across 8 bases. This CDR3 comprises 15 residues. V lost 1 base and J lost 1; bases outside the gene matches: 3. Looked up from germline, CDR1 is LGHNA and CDR2 is YNFKEQ. The CDR3: CASSQVSGTSYEQYF. The CDR3 DNA sequence: TGTGCCAGCAGCCAAGTTAGCGGGACATCCTACGAGCAGTACTTC.

In DNA form, the CDR3 reads TGTGCCAGCAGCGCGGACGGAAGGGGGTATGGCTACACCTTC. Translation gives CASSADGRGYGYTF. The rearrangement links TRBV9 to TRBJ1-2, with a possible D match to TRBD1 (6 bases). Trimming removed 3 bases at V and 5 bases at J, with 14 bases between. The germline gives CDR1 SGDLS, CDR2 YYNGEE. This CDR3 spans 14 amino acids.

The sample holds many counts of this clonotype. The J gene is TRBJ2-3, the V gene TRBV28; 7 bases map to TRBD2. Per germline, CDR1 MDHEN and CDR2 SYDVKM. The CDR3 loop spans 16 amino acids. The ends lost 4 bases at V and 4 bases at J; junction bases unmatched: 11. The CDR3 bases are TGTGCCAGCAGTTATGCTGGCGGGAGCGGCTCAGATACGCAGTATTTT. Translated, it gives CASSYAGGSGSDTQYF.

V and J are TRBV10-3 and TRBJ2-7; D is perhaps TRBD2 (5 bases). V lost 4 bases, J lost 4 bases, and 8 bases lay in between. This CDR3 is 12 amino acids long. Germline CDR1 reads ENHRY; CDR2 reads SYGVKD. CDR3 bases: TGTGCCATCAGTGGGGGAGCTTACGAGCAGTACTTC. Its protein is CAISGGAYEQYF.

As for this clonotype: This may arise from a read error, as a much more abundant clone is one base away. As the CDR3 is not closed by the conserved phenylalanine or tryptophan, this likely results from a read error. The V gene is TRBV6-2 or TRBV6-3, the J gene TRBJ1-6; D remains unclear. Germline V CDR1 and CDR2: MNHEY, SVGEGT. CDR3 length: 14 residues. V gave up 7 bases and J gave up 5 bases, with 12 bases separating them. The CDR3 loop reads CASMLQINNSPLHL. CDR3 nucleotide sequence: TGTGCCAGCATGCTACAGATTAATAATTCACCCCTCCACCTT.

This clonotype was counted at least ten times. V gene TRBV28 combines with J gene TRBJ1-1; TRBD1 matches 8 bases. Trimming at V came to 4 bases and at J to 8 bases, leaving 6 bases not matched to a gene. CDR1 and CDR2 (germline): MDHEN, SYDVKM. CDR3 length equals 13 residues. The CDR3 region is CASSSHTGGEAFF. The CDR3 DNA reads as TGTGCCAGCAGTTCACATACAGGGGGAGAAGCTTTCTTT. Based on the CDR3 plus reference TRBV28 and TRBJ1-1, the full variable domain is DVKVTQSSRYLVKRTGEKVFLECVQDMDHENMFWYRQDPGLGLRLIYFSYDVKMKEKGDIPEGYSVSREKKERFSLILESASTNQTSMYLCASSSHTGGEAFFGQGTRLTVV.

CDR3 region: CAIRGSQGACYQPQHF. The CDR3 DNA reads as TGTGCCATCAGGGGTTCACAGGGGGCTTGTTATCAGCCCCAGCATTTT. V is TRBV10-3 and J is TRBJ1-5, with 9 bases identical to TRBD1. Per germline, CDR1 ENHRY and CDR2 SYGVKD. J gave up 5 bases and V 6 bases, and 11 bases lay outside the gene matches. The CDR3 spans 16 residues.

This clonotype has ten or more counts. The chain is built from TRBV20-1 and TRBJ2-7, with no clear D. The V gene's germline CDR1 is DFQATT and CDR2 SNEGSKA (reference sequence). V was clipped by 2 bases and J by 3 bases, with 8 bases between them. This CDR3 contains 12 residues. The CDR3 nucleotides are TGCAGTGCTAGATACGGTAGCTACGAGCAGTACTTC. Protein product: CSARYGSYEQYF.

This clonotype was seen many times. This rearrangement joins TRBV28 to TRBJ1-2; 9 bases line up with TRBD1. Germline trimming cut 2 bases from V and 4 bases from J; bases unmatched to any gene: 5. Germline V gene sequence: CDR1 MDHEN, CDR2 SYDVKM. There are 15 residues in the CDR3. In DNA, the CDR3 is TGTGCCAGCAGTTTACAGGACAGGGGCCTCTATGGCTACACCTTC. This codes for CASSLQDRGLYGYTF.

V gene TRBV9 combines with J gene TRBJ2-1; TRBD2 agrees at 10 bases. The CDR3 loop spans 16 amino acids. V dropped 4 bases and J dropped 0; count of bases not matched to a gene: 4. Germline loops: CDR1 SGDLS, CDR2 YYNGEE. CDR3 nucleotide sequence: TGTGCCAGCAGCTCGAGCGGGAGGGCCTCCTACAATGAGCAGTTCTTC. Encoded protein: CASSSSGRASYNEQFF.

This clonotype was observed at least ten times. J is TRBJ2-1 and V is TRBV10-3; D not resolved. CDR1 ENHRY and CDR2 SYGVKD come from the germline V gene. The V end lost 0 bases, the J end lost 3 bases, and 6 bases lay between the germline ends. This CDR3 has 14 residues. The CDR3 nucleotides are TGTGCCATCAGTGAGTCTAGGAACTACAATGAGCAGTTCTTC. Translated: CAISESRNYNEQFF.